This T cell receptor (beta chain) is from a study of T cells in Graves' hyperthyroidism and ophthalmopathy. The V gene's germline CDR1 is DFQATT and CDR2 SNEGSKA (reference sequence). Germline trimming cut 5 bases from V and 0 bases from J; bases unmatched to any gene: 9. The CDR3 loop spans 15 amino acids. Amplified TCR beta CDR3 regions derived from RNA transcripts. HTBI primers were the set used in a first-round RT-PCR of the TCR CDR3. TCRdb passed the multiplex PCR reads through MiXCR, listing each CDR3 protein once. This repertoire shows about 710,000 distinct CDR3 sequences, about 15% found once; its top ten account for about 8.4%. This clonotype was seen a handful of times. Its antigen is unknown. Uncontrolled infection, other autoimmune disease, pregnancy or lactation disqualified patients from enrolment. Thyroid ultrasound, orbital computed tomography, clinical symptoms, and serum thyroxine and TRAb underpinned diagnoses.

Findings and limits, study-wide: In simple terms, a model built on 13 V-J features told ophthalmopathy apart from stable hyperthyroidism.

This chain connects TRBV20-1 to TRBJ2-7; the match to TRBD2 covers 8 bases. This clonotype was sampled from a man younger than 35 with Graves' hyperthyroidism. Sequencing was performed on blood. The CDR3 loop is CSAGPSGQSSYEQYF. CDR3 coding DNA: TGCAGTGCTGGTCCTAGCGGGCAAAGCTCCTACGAGCAGTACTTC.